This TCR beta chain was captured in a study of cytomegalovirus exposure and HLA in healthy donors. Overall study context: T cells numbering about 179 million yielded more than 95 million unique TCR beta sequences in an earlier analysis. Study-level points and caveats: For most TCR beta V segments, an earlier analysis put the productive rate at about 90% or about 30% of the time. Later analysis showed TCR association rates varying by HLA locus, highest for DRB1 and lowest for HLA-C. As a later analysis revealed, most CMV-associated TCR beta chains appeared HLA-restricted.

Primers included in the PCR were 60 Vbeta and 13 Jbeta primers. The assay was immunoSEQ multiplex PCR, and TCRdb's table has in-frame clones only and misses some. Among over 70,000 clones listed, 65% to 85% were seen once. Comments on this clone: The antigen is not known.

Germline assignment: CDR1 MNHNS and CDR2 SASEGT. CDR3 length: 16 residues. Trimming removed 3 bases from V and 2 bases from J, with 16 bases in between. The source of this sequence is a man younger than 35 in good health and CMV-seronegative. Sequencing input: PBMCs. This chain links TRBV6-1 with TRBJ1-1, with D perhaps TRBD1 (5 bases). The chain's CDR3 is CASSDMGGQPNTEAFF. Here the CDR3 DNA reads TGTGCCAGCAGTGATATGGGTGGACAACCAAACACTGAAGCTTTCTTT.